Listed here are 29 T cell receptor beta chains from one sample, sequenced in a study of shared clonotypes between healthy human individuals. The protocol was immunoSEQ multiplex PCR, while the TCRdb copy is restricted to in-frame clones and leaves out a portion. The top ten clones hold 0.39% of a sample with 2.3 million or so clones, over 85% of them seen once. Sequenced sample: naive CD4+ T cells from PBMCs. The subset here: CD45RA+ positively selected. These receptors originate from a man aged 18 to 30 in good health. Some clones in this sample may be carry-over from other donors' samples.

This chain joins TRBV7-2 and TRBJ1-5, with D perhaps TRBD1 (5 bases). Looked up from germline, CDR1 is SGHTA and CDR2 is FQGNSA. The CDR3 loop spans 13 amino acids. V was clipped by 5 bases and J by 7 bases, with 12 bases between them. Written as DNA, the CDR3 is TGTGCCAGCAGCAGGGGACGGGGGCAGCCCCAGCATTTT. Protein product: CASSRGRGQPQHF.

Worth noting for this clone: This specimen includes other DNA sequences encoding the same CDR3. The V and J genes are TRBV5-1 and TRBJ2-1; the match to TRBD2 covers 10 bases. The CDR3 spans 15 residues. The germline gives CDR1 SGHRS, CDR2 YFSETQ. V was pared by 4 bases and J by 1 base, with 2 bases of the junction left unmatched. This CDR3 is CASSLLAGSYNEQFF. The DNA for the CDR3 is TGCGCCAGCAGCCTACTAGCGGGATCCTACAATGAGCAGTTCTTC.

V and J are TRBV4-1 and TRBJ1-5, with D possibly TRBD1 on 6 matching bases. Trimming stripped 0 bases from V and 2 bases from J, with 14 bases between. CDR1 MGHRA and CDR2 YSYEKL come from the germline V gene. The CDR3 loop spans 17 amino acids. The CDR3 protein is CASSQDGGGAGNQPQHF. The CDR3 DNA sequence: TGCGCCAGCAGCCAAGATGGGGGGGGCGCGGGCAATCAGCCCCAGCATTTT.

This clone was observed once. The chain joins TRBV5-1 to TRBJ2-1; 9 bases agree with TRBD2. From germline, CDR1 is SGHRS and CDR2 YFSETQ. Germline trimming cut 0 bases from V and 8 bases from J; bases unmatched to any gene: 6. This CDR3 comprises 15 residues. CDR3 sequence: CASSLGLAGKDEQFF. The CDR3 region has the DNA TGCGCCAGCAGCTTGGGGCTAGCGGGAAAGGATGAGCAGTTCTTC.

CDR3 nucleotide sequence: TGTGCCAGCAGCCTCAGTAGGGGGCGCCCCTACGAGCAGTACTTC. Amino acid sequence: CASSLSRGRPYEQYF. The chain is built from TRBV5-4 and TRBJ2-7; 7 nucleotides agree with TRBD1. V lost 4 bases to trimming and J lost 2 bases; unmatched junction nucleotides: 9. The CDR3 runs 15 residues. Germline lookup yields CDR1 SGHNT and CDR2 YYREEE (reference sequence). The whole variable domain, filled in from reference TRBV5-4 and TRBJ2-7, reads ETGVTQSPTHLIKTRGQQVTLRCSSQSGHNTVSWYQQALGQGPQFIFQYYREEENGRGNFPPRFSGLQFPNYSSELNVNALELDDSALYLCASSLSRGRPYEQYFGPGTRLTVT.

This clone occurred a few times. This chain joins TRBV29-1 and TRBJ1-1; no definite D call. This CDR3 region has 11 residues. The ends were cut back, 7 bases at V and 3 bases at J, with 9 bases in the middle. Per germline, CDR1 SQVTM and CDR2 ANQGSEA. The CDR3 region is CSGRGDTEAFF. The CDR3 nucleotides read TGCAGCGGACGGGGTGACACTGAAGCTTTCTTT.

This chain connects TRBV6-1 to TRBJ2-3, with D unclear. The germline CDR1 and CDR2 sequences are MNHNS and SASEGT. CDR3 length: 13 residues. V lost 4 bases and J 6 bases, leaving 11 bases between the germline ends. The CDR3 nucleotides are TGTGCCAGCAGTGCCATTCCCTGGGATACGCAGTATTTT. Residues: CASSAIPWDTQYF.

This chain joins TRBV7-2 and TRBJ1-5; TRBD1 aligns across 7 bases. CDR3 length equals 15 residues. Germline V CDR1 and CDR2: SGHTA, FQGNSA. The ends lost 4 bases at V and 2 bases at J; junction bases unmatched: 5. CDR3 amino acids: CASSSSGGGNQPQHF. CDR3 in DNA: TGTGCCAGCAGCTCCTCAGGGGGTGGCAATCAGCCCCAGCATTTT.

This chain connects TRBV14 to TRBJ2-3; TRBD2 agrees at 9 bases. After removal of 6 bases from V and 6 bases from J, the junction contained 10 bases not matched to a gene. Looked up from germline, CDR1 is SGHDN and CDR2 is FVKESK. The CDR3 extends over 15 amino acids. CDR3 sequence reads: CASSRSGRDWDTQYF. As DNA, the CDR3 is TGTGCCAGCAGTCGTAGCGGGAGAGATTGGGATACGCAGTATTTT.

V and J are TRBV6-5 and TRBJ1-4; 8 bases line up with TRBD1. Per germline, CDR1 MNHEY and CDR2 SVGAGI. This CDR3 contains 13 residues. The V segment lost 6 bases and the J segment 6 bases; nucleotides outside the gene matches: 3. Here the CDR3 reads CASRPTGDEKLFF. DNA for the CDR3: TGTGCCAGCAGACCGACAGGGGATGAAAAACTGTTTTTT.

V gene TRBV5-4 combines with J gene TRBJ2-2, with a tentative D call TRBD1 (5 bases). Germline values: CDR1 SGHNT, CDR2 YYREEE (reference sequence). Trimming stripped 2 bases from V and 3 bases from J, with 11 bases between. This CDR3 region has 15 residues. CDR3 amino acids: CASSFRRADTGELFF. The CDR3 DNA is TGTGCCAGCAGCTTTCGCAGGGCGGACACCGGGGAGCTGTTTTTT.

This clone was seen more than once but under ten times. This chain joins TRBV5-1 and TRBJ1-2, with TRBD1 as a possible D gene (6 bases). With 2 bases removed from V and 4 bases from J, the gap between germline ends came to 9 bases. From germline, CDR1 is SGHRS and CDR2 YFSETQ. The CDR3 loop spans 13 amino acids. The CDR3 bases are TGCGCCAGCAGCTTTACAGGGTCCTATGGCTACACCTTC. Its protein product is CASSFTGSYGYTF.

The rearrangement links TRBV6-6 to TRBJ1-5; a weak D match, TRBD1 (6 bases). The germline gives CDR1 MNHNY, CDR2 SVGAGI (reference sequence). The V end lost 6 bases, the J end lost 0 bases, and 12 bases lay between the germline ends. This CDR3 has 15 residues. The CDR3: CASRQGKYSNQPQHF. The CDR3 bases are TGTGCCAGCAGGCAGGGGAAGTATAGCAATCAGCCCCAGCATTTT.

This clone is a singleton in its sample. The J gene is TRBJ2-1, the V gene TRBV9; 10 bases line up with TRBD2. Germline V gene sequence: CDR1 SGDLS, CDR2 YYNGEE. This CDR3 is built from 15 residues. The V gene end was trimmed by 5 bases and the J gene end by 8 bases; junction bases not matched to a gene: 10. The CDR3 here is CASSEREGGIDEQFF. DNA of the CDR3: TGTGCCAGCAGTGAGCGGGAGGGAGGCATCGATGAGCAGTTCTTC.

CDR3 loop: CASSPGLAGASGGEQFF. The CDR3 nucleotides are TGTGCCAGCAGCCCGGGACTAGCGGGAGCGTCAGGGGGTGAGCAGTTCTTC. The chain couples TRBV5-4 to TRBJ2-1; the match to TRBD2 covers 14 bases. In germline, CDR1 is SGHNT, CDR2 YYREEE (reference sequence). The CDR3 length is 17 residues. V lost 4 bases, J lost 9 bases, and 12 bases stayed unmatched.

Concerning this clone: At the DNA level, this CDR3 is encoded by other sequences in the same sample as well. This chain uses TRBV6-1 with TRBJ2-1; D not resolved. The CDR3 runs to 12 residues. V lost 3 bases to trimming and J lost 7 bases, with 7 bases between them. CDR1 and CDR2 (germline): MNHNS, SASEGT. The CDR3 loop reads CASSEVGNEQFF. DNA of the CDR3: TGTGCCAGCAGTGAGGTGGGTAATGAGCAGTTCTTC.

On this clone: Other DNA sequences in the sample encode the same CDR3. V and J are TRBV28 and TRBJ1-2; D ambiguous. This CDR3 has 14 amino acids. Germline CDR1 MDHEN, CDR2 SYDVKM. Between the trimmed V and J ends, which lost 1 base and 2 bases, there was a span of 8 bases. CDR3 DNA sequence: TGTGCCAGCAGTTTATCAGGTTTCAACTATGGCTACACCTTC. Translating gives CASSLSGFNYGYTF.

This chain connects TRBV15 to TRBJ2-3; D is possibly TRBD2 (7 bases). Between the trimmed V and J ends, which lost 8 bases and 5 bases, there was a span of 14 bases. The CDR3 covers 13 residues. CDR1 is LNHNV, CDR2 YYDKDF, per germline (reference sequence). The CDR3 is CATARGPGDTQYF. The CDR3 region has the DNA TGTGCCACCGCGCGGGGGCCCGGAGATACGCAGTATTTT.

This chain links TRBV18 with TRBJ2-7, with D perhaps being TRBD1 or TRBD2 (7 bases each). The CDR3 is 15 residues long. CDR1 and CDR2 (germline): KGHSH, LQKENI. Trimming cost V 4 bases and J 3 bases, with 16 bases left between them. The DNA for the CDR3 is TGTGCCAGCTCACTAACAGGGGAGGGAGGCTACGAGCAGTACTTC. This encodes CASSLTGEGGYEQYF. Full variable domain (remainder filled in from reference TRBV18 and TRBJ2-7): NAGVMQNPRHLVRRRGQEARLRCSPMKGHSHVYWYRQLPEEGLKFMVYLQKENIIDESGMPKERFSAEFPKEGPSILRIQQVVRGDSAAYFCASSLTGEGGYEQYFGPGTRLTVT.

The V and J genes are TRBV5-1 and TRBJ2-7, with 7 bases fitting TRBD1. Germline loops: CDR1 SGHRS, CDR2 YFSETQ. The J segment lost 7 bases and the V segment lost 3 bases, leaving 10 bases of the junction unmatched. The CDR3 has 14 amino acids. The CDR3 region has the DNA TGCGCCAGCAGCTATTCCGGGACAGTCGGTGAGCAGTACTTC. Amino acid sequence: CASSYSGTVGEQYF.

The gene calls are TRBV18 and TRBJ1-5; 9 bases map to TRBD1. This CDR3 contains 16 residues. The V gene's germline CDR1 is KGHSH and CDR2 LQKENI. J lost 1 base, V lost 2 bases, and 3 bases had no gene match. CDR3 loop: CASSPTDRGSNQPQHF. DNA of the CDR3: TGTGCCAGCTCACCAACTGACAGGGGGAGCAATCAGCCCCAGCATTTT.

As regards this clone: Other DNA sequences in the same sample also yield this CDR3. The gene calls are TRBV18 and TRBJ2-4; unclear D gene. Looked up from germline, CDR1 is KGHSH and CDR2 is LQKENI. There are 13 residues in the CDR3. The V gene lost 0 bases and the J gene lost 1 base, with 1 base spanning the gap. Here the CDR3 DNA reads TGTGCCAGCTCACCACCTGCCAAAAACATTCAGTACTTC. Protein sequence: CASSPPAKNIQYF.

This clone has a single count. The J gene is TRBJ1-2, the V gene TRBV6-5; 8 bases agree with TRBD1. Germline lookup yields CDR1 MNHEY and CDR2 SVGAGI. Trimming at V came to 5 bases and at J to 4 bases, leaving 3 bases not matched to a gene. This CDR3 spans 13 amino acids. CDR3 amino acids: CASSQTGAYGYTF. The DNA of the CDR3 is TGTGCCAGCAGTCAGACAGGGGCCTATGGCTACACCTTC.

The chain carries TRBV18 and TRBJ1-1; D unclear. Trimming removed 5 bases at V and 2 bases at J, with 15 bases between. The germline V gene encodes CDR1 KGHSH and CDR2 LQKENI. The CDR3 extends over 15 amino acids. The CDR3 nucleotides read TGTGCCAGCTCAGGCCAGCAAACCTCAAACACTGAAGCTTTCTTT. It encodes CASSGQQTSNTEAFF. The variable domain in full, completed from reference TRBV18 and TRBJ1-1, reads NAGVMQNPRHLVRRRGQEARLRCSPMKGHSHVYWYRQLPEEGLKFMVYLQKENIIDESGMPKERFSAEFPKEGPSILRIQQVVRGDSAAYFCASSGQQTSNTEAFFGQGTRLTVV.

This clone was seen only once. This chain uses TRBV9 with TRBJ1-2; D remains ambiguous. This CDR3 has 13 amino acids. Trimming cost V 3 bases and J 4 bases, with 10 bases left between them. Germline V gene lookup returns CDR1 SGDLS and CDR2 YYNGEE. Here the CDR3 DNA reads TGTGCCAGCAGCGATCGGGGTTCCTATGGCTACACCTTC. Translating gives CASSDRGSYGYTF.

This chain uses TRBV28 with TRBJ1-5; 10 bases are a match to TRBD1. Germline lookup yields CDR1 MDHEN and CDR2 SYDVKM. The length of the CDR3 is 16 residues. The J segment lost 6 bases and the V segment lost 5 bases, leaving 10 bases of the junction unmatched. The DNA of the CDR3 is TGTGCCAGCAGTACACGGACAGGGGGTGTATTTCAGCCCCAGCATTTT. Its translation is CASSTRTGGVFQPQHF.

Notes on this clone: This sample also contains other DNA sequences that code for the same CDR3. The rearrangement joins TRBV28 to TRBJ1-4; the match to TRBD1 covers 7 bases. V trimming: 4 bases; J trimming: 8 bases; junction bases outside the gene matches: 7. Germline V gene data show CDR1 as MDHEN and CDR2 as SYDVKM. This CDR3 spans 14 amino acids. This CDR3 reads CASSSTGIGEKLFF. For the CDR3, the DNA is TGTGCCAGCAGTTCGACAGGGATCGGAGAAAAACTGTTTTTT.

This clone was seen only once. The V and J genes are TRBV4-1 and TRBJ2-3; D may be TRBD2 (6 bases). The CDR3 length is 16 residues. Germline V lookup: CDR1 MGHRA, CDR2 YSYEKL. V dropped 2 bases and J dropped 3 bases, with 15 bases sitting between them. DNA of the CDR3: TGCGCCAGCAGCCAATATCCGGGAGTTGAAACAGATACGCAGTATTTT. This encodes CASSQYPGVETDTQYF.

CDR3 coding DNA: TGTGCCAGCAGTTTATGGACAGGGAGCCTAACTGAAGCTTTCTTT. This encodes CASSLWTGSLTEAFF. The chain combines TRBV28 with TRBJ1-1, with 7 nucleotides matching TRBD1. The length of the CDR3 is 15 residues. The germline gives CDR1 MDHEN, CDR2 SYDVKM. Trimming removed 0 bases from V and 5 bases from J; junction bases left unmatched: 6.